The 5 T cell receptor beta chains below were found in one sample sequenced in a study of TIL therapy for anti-PD-1-resistant metastatic lung cancer. The time point: pre-treatment sample, taken before nivolumab and TIL therapy. Most excised metastases sampled were pleural nodules or supraclavicular lymph nodes. This was the immunoSEQ v3 assay. Sequenced by immunoSEQ multiplex PCR; TCRdb stores in-frame clones only, minus some. The data contain roughly 6,000 clones, 66% of them seen just once; the ten biggest clones take up roughly 15%. Sequenced here: tumor tissue, sampled at baseline. The receptors here all came from a person between 25 and 80 years old with non-small cell lung cancer.

This clone was seen a few times. DNA of the CDR3: TGTGCCAGCAGTTCCAGGGGGGACCGCTCTGGAAACACCATATATTTT. The encoded protein is CASSSRGDRSGNTIYF. The chain links TRBV2 to TRBJ1-3; 7 nucleotides align to TRBD1. The germline V gene has CDR1 SNHLY and CDR2 FYNNEI. The CDR3 loop spans 16 amino acids. The ends lost 5 bases at V and 0 bases at J; junction bases unmatched: 7.

By sample share, this clone is medium-sized. This rearrangement joins TRBV11-3 to TRBJ1-4; possible D gene TRBD1, 5 bases. Between the trimmed V and J ends, which lost 3 bases and 8 bases, there was a span of 13 bases. The germline gives CDR1 SGHNT, CDR2 YENEEA. This CDR3 region has 14 residues. The CDR3 sequence: CASSLGLGEEKLFF. The CDR3 DNA is TGTGCCAGCAGCTTGGGGCTCGGGGAGGAAAAACTGTTTTTT.

The chain couples TRBV27 to TRBJ2-2; D may be TRBD1 (5 bases). The CDR3 covers 14 residues. V lost 6 bases, J lost 4 bases, and 12 bases lay in between. CDR1 is MNHEY, CDR2 SMNVEV, per germline (reference sequence). For the CDR3, the DNA is TGTGCCAGCAGAAGGGAAGGGGCCACCGGGGAGCTGTTTTTT. This translates into CASRREGATGELFF.

V and J are TRBV4-2 and TRBJ2-4, with D possibly being TRBD1 or TRBD2 (6 bases each). The CDR3 length is 15 residues. The germline V and J ends were trimmed by 1 base and 7 bases, with 14 bases remaining between them. The germline V gene has CDR1 LGHNA and CDR2 YNFKEQ. The CDR3, as DNA: TGTGCCAGCAGCCAAGTAGGAGGGGGTGGGAACATTCAGTACTTC. Its protein product is CASSQVGGGGNIQYF.

CDR3 in DNA: TGCGCCAGCAGCTCCTACTCAGGTGGGGACACTGAAGCTTTCTTT. Its protein is CASSSYSGGDTEAFF. The chain combines TRBV5-1 with TRBJ1-1; D gene uncertain. V gave up 3 bases and J gave up 3 bases, with 15 bases separating them. CDR3 size: 15 residues. Germline lookup yields CDR1 SGHRS and CDR2 YFSETQ.